The 20 T cell receptor beta chains in this list originate from one sample, sequenced in a study of cytomegalovirus exposure and HLA in healthy donors. In the PCR, 60 Vbeta and 13 Jbeta primers were used. Sequenced by immunoSEQ multiplex PCR; TCRdb stores in-frame clones only, minus some. This repertoire shows roughly 130,000 clones, 73% found once; its top ten account for about 1.2%. Sequencing was carried out using PBMCs. These receptors came from a woman aged 40 to 50 in good health and CMV-seronegative.

The table lists this clone with a few counts. This chain connects TRBV2 to TRBJ1-3, with 10 positions matching TRBD1. The junction had 0 bases not matched to a gene; V was cut back by 8 bases and J by 2 bases. Germline CDR1 is SNHLY and CDR2 is FYNNEI. This CDR3 comprises 13 residues. As DNA, the CDR3 is TGTGCCAGCGGACAGGGGGCTGGAAACACCATATATTTT. This codes for CASGQGAGNTIYF.

J is TRBJ1-6 and V is TRBV4-3; D is undetermined. V gave up 4 bases and J gave up 9 bases, with 16 bases separating them. Looked up from germline, CDR1 is LGHNA and CDR2 is YSLEER. This CDR3 is built from 15 residues. The CDR3 DNA sequence: TGCGCCAGCAGCCTCAAGATACGGGATCCTTCACCCCTCCACTTT. Its translation: CASSLKIRDPSPLHF.

The chain uses TRBV7-2 and TRBJ2-3, with D maybe TRBD1 (5 bases). Deletions cut 5 bases from V and 1 base from J, with 19 bases between. The CDR3 is 17 amino acids. Germline CDR1 reads SGHTA; CDR2 reads FQGNSA. The CDR3 DNA is TGTGCCAGCAGCCTAACCTCGACAGAGGCGGGCACAGATACGCAGTATTTT. Its protein product is CASSLTSTEAGTDTQYF.

The chain couples TRBV6-1 to TRBJ2-5; D possibly corresponds to TRBD1 (6 bases). The V and J ends lost 4 bases and 4 bases respectively, with 7 bases between them. The germline CDR1 and CDR2 sequences are MNHNS and SASEGT. CDR3 size: 12 residues. CDR3 sequence (DNA): TGTGCCAGCAGTGTACAGGGAGAGACCCAGTACTTC. This translates into CASSVQGETQYF.

The V call is TRBV7-2, the J call TRBJ2-1; 7 nucleotides line up with TRBD1. With 4 bases clipped from V and 7 bases from J, the junction kept 4 bases outside the gene matches. Germline V gene data show CDR1 as SGHTA and CDR2 as FQGNSA. This CDR3 spans 13 amino acids. CDR3 bases: TGTGCCAGCAGCTCCGGGACAGATAATGAGCAGTTCTTC. Translated: CASSSGTDNEQFF. Together with reference TRBV7-2 and TRBJ2-1, the CDR3 gives the full variable domain: GAGVSQSPSNKVTEKGKDVELRCDPISGHTALYWYRQSLGQGLEFLIYFQGNSAPDKSGLPSDRFSAERTGGSVSTLTIQRTQQEDSAVYLCASSSGTDNEQFFGPGTRLTVL.

The chain couples TRBV2 to TRBJ1-4; 12 nucleotides match TRBD1. V lost 5 bases and J lost 3; bases outside the gene matches: 7. The CDR3 has 17 amino acids. Per germline, CDR1 SNHLY and CDR2 FYNNEI. The CDR3 region is CASSSGTGGIANEKLFF. CDR3 coding DNA: TGTGCCAGCAGTTCCGGGACAGGGGGCATTGCTAATGAAAAACTGTTTTTT.

The chain carries TRBV27 and TRBJ2-1; 12 positions match TRBD1. Germline V lookup: CDR1 MNHEY, CDR2 SMNVEV (reference sequence). The CDR3 spans 17 residues. After removal of 4 bases from V and 6 bases from J, the junction contained 10 bases not matched to a gene. CDR3 in DNA: TGTGCCAGCAGTTGGATCCGGGGACAGGGGGCAATCAATGAGCAGTTCTTC. Its protein is CASSWIRGQGAINEQFF.

The gene calls are TRBV5-1 and TRBJ1-1, with TRBD1 as a possible D gene (6 bases). CDR1 SGHRS and CDR2 YFSETQ come from the germline V gene. V lost 5 bases, J lost 3 bases, and 14 bases lay in between. The CDR3 has 14 amino acids. CDR3 sequence: CASSPSRTDTEAFF. The CDR3 DNA reads as TGCGCCAGCAGTCCGTCACGGACAGACACTGAAGCTTTCTTT. Full variable domain (outside the CDR3, taken from reference TRBV5-1 and TRBJ1-1): KAGVTQTPRYLIKTRGQQVTLSCSPISGHRSVSWYQQTPGQGLQFLFEYFSETQRNKGNFPGRFSGRQFSNSRSEMNVSTLELGDSALYLCASSPSRTDTEAFFGQGTRLTVV.

The gene calls are TRBV28 and TRBJ1-5; 12 bases are a match to TRBD1. V dropped 2 bases and J dropped 6; count of bases not matched to a gene: 5. This CDR3 contains 16 residues. Germline V gives CDR1 MDHEN, CDR2 SYDVKM. In DNA, the CDR3 is TGTGCCAGCAGTTTAGCGGGACAGGGGGCAGGTCAGCCCCAGCATTTT. Encoded protein: CASSLAGQGAGQPQHF.

The chain employs TRBV5-1 and TRBJ2-5, with a possible D match to TRBD1 (6 bases). Germline V lookup: CDR1 SGHRS, CDR2 YFSETQ. V was cut by 0 bases and J by 5 bases, with 14 bases left in between. The CDR3 runs 15 residues. DNA of the CDR3: TGCGCCAGCAGCTTGGATCCAGGGGTGGACGAGACCCAGTACTTC. Protein product: CASSLDPGVDETQYF. Full variable domain (outside the CDR3, taken from reference TRBV5-1 and TRBJ2-5): KAGVTQTPRYLIKTRGQQVTLSCSPISGHRSVSWYQQTPGQGLQFLFEYFSETQRNKGNFPGRFSGRQFSNSRSEMNVSTLELGDSALYLCASSLDPGVDETQYFGPGTRLLVL.

The count of this clone is one. The chain uses TRBV6-5 and TRBJ1-2; no reliable D call. Germline V gives CDR1 MNHEY, CDR2 SVGAGI. V was shortened by 8 bases and J by 12 bases, with 16 bases between the two germline ends. The CDR3 runs to 11 residues. The CDR3 loop is CASGMALGDTF. The DNA for the CDR3 is TGTGCCAGCGGAATGGCCCTGGGCGACACCTTC.

The count of this clone is one. The rearrangement links TRBV21-1 to TRBJ2-1; the table's D call TRBD1 went unverified against the DNA. TRBV21-1 is termed a pseudogene. CDR3 size: 16 residues. CDR3 coding DNA: TGTGCCAGCAGCCACCGGGACAGGGGCTGGGTGGGTGAGCAGTTCTTC. Residues: CASSHRDRGWVGEQFF.

The gene calls are TRBV13 and TRBJ1-2; D gene unclear. Germline V gene lookup returns CDR1 PRHDT and CDR2 FYEKMQ (reference sequence). The CDR3 is 15 amino acids. Trimming removed 0 bases from V and 4 bases from J, with 12 bases in between. The CDR3 coding sequence is TGTGCCAGCAGCTTAGGAAGTGGAGGAGGCTATGGCTACACCTTC. Amino acids: CASSLGSGGGYGYTF.

The V call is TRBV7-9, the J call TRBJ1-5; D not resolved. This CDR3 is 14 amino acids long. The V end was cut by 1 base, the J end by 4 bases, with 8 bases between. The V gene's germline CDR1 is SEHNR and CDR2 FQNEAQ (reference sequence). CDR3 loop: CASSLGHPNQPQHF. For the CDR3, the DNA is TGTGCCAGCAGCTTAGGACACCCAAATCAGCCCCAGCATTTT.

The J gene is TRBJ2-3, the V gene TRBV14; D is ambiguous. The germline CDR1 and CDR2 sequences are SGHDN and FVKESK. Trimming took 0 bases from V and 8 from J, leaving 15 bases between them. The CDR3 length is 15 residues. The CDR3 reads CASSQEGSIEGTQYF. The CDR3, as DNA: TGTGCCAGCAGCCAAGAGGGTAGCATCGAAGGTACGCAGTATTTT.

V usage is TRBV11-2 and J usage is TRBJ1-5; possible D gene TRBD1, 6 bases. This CDR3 is built from 15 residues. V lost 5 bases and J lost 3, with 14 bases in between. Germline V lookup: CDR1 SGHAT, CDR2 FQNNGV. The CDR3 DNA sequence: TGTGCCAGCAGCCAAGGAGGGGGGGTCAATCAGCCCCAGCATTTT. This translates into CASSQGGGVNQPQHF.

J is TRBJ2-5 and V is TRBV5-6; 8 bases fit TRBD1. Germline lookup yields CDR1 SGHDT and CDR2 YYEEEE. V was clipped by 0 bases and J by 1 base; unmatched bases: 2. The CDR3 contains 15 residues. CDR3 amino acids: CASSLGTGIQETQYF. CDR3 sequence (DNA): TGTGCCAGCAGCTTGGGGACAGGGATCCAAGAGACCCAGTACTTC.

This clone was recorded a few times. This sequence joins TRBV5-6 and TRBJ2-7; the match to TRBD1 covers 8 bases. The CDR3 spans 12 residues. J lost 4 bases, V lost 4 bases, and 1 base had no gene match. Germline loops: CDR1 SGHDT, CDR2 YYEEEE. DNA for the CDR3: TGTGCCAGCAGCAACAGGGGGTACGAGCAGTACGTC. This translates into CASSNRGYEQYV.

The gene calls are TRBV5-1 and TRBJ2-1; no clear D. V lost 0 bases to trimming and J lost 0 bases, with 13 bases between them. The CDR3 length is 17 residues. Per the germline V gene, CDR1 is SGHRS and CDR2 is YFSETQ. The DNA for the CDR3 is TGCGCCAGCAGCTTGGGGCGAGGCAGCAGCTCCTACAATGAGCAGTTCTTC. Amino acids: CASSLGRGSSSYNEQFF.

Details on this clone: The sample contains more than one DNA sequence encoding this CDR3. The genes are TRBV5-4 and TRBJ1-1; D is ambiguous. V shed 3 bases and J shed 5 bases, with 8 bases lying between them. There are 12 residues in the CDR3. The germline V gene has CDR1 SGHNT and CDR2 YYREEE (reference sequence). CDR3 loop: CASSSGGTEAFF. The CDR3 region has the DNA TGTGCCAGCAGCTCGGGTGGGACTGAAGCTTTCTTT.